This T cell receptor beta chain was profiled in a study of CD8+CD57+ T cells in acquired aplastic anemia. Overall study: DNA from sorted CD4+ and CD8+ cells averaged around 3.2 ug. The study obtained 8.5 million to 12 million reads on average for CD4+ cells from healthy donors.

Profiling of TCR beta VDJ combinations and CDR3 sequences used genomic DNA as template. TCRdb re-derived calls from the reads in MiXCR, one entry per CDR3 protein. The sample carries around 170,000 distinct CDR3 sequences, under 75% recorded once. Regarding this clonotype: Antigen unknown.

Broader study findings: For CD8+ Simpson's diversity, patients and controls showed no significant difference. Around 29 CD8+ CDR3 sequences were shared between patients and controls.

Germline assignment: CDR1 SGHRS and CDR2 YFSETQ. V was cut by 2 bases and J by 0 bases, with 9 bases left in between. CDR3 length: 16 amino acids. Specimen: sorted CD4+, CD8+, or CD8+CD57+ T cells (not recorded which) from PBMCs. The clonotype originates from a human donor in good health. V gene TRBV5-1 combines with J gene TRBJ2-6, with D possibly TRBD1 on 6 matching bases. This CDR3 is CASSFRDNSGANVLTF. The CDR3 DNA reads as TGCGCCAGCAGCTTCCGGGACAACTCTGGGGCCAACGTCCTGACTTTC.